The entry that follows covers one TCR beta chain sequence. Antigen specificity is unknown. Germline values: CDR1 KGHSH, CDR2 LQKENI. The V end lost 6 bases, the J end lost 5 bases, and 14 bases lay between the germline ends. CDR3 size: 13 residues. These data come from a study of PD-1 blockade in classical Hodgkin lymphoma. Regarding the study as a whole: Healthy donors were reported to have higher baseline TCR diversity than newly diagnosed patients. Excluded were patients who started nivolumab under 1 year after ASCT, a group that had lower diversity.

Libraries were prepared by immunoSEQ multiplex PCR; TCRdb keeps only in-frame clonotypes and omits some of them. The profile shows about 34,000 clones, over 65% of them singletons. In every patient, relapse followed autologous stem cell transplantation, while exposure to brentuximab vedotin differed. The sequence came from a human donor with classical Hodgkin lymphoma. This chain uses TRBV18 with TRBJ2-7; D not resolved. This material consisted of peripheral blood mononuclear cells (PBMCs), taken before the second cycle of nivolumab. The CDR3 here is CASSRDILDEQYF. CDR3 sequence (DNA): TGTGCCAGCTCGCGTGACATCCTGGACGAGCAGTACTTC. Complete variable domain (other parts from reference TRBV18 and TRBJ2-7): NAGVMQNPRHLVRRRGQEARLRCSPMKGHSHVYWYRQLPEEGLKFMVYLQKENIIDESGMPKERFSAEFPKEGPSILRIQQVVRGDSAAYFCASSRDILDEQYFGPGTRLTVT.